The 22 T cell receptor beta chains below come from one sample, sequenced in a study of PD-1 blockade in classical Hodgkin lymphoma. TCRdb's table, derived via immunoSEQ multiplex PCR, lists solely in-frame clones and lacks some. The sample has about 7,000 clones, about 80% seen once; the top ten hold approximately 4%. All patients relapsed after autologous stem cell transplantation, and brentuximab vedotin exposure varied. Purification of CD4+ T cells from thawed PBMCs was achieved by magnetic negative selection. The sample consisted of CD4+ T cells from blood, taken at baseline. Receptors were obtained from a human donor with classical Hodgkin lymphoma.

This chain uses TRBV29-1 with TRBJ2-5; D call uncertain. Germline CDR1 SQVTM, CDR2 ANQGSEA. V lost 5 bases and J 5 bases, leaving 9 bases between the germline ends. The CDR3 extends over 11 amino acids. CDR3 coding DNA: TGCAGCGTTAAACAAGGGGAGACCCAGTACTTC. It translates to CSVKQGETQYF.

The rearrangement uses TRBV21-1 and TRBJ2-7; TRBD2, the D gene given by the table, was not confirmed from the DNA. TRBV21-1 is a pseudogene. There are 16 residues in the CDR3. The CDR3 loop reads CASSKGTSGSRYEQYF. The CDR3 coding sequence is TGTGCCAGCAGCAAAGGGACTAGCGGGAGTCGTTACGAGCAGTACTTC.

In DNA form, the CDR3 reads TGTGCCAGCAGCGTAGAGGTCAGGGTGAACACCGGGGAGCTGTTTTTT. Translation: CASSVEVRVNTGELFF. The chain recombines TRBV9 with TRBJ2-2; possibly TRBD1 for D (5 bases). V lost 0 bases, J lost 1 base, and 10 bases lay in between. This CDR3 has 16 residues. Germline loops: CDR1 SGDLS, CDR2 YYNGEE. Drawing the rest from reference TRBV9 and TRBJ2-2, the complete variable domain is DSGVTQTPKHLITATGQRVTLRCSPRSGDLSVYWYQQSLDQGLQFLIQYYNGEERAKGNILERFSAQQFPDLHSELNLSSLELGDSALYFCASSVEVRVNTGELFFGEGSRLTVL.

The chain joins TRBV7-2 to TRBJ1-5, with a possible D match to TRBD1 (6 bases). V lost 5 bases to trimming and J lost 3 bases, with 20 bases between them. The CDR3 runs 17 residues. From germline, CDR1 is SGHTA and CDR2 FQGNSA. CDR3 sequence: CASSQLITGPLNQPQHF. The CDR3 coding sequence is TGTGCCAGCAGCCAGCTAATTACAGGGCCACTCAATCAGCCCCAGCATTTT.

Concerning this clone itself: The same CDR3 arises from other DNA sequences in this sample as well. DNA of the CDR3: TGTGCCAGCAGTTACTCGACGGCCTATAATTCACCCCTCCACTTT. It is translated as CASSYSTAYNSPLHF. The gene calls are TRBV6-5 and TRBJ1-6; no definite D call. CDR3 length: 15 amino acids. The germline gives CDR1 MNHEY, CDR2 SVGAGI. The V end was cut by 0 bases, the J end by 2 bases, with 5 bases between.

A single count supports this clone. This chain joins TRBV5-1 and TRBJ1-1, with D perhaps matching TRBD1 (6 bases). This CDR3 is built from 15 residues. V gave up 6 bases and J gave up 0 bases, with 15 bases separating them. Germline CDR1 SGHRS, CDR2 YFSETQ. CDR3 sequence reads: CASTPPGGLNTEAFF. Written as DNA, the CDR3 is TGCGCCAGCACCCCCCCGGGGGGCTTGAACACTGAAGCTTTCTTT.

Here the CDR3 DNA reads TGTGCCTGGAGGAAGACTAGCGGGAGCTACTACAATGAGCAGTTCTTC. Its translation: CAWRKTSGSYYNEQFF. The rearrangement uses TRBV30 and TRBJ2-1; 12 bases are a match to TRBD2. Germline CDR1 and CDR2: GTSNPN and SVGIG (reference sequence). The CDR3 is made up of 16 amino acids. V lost 3 bases, J lost 3 bases, and 6 bases stayed unmatched. The full variable domain, completed using reference TRBV30 and TRBJ2-1, is SQTIHQWPATLVQPVGSPLSLECTVEGTSNPNLYWYRQAAGRGLQLLFYSVGIGQISSEVPQNLSASRPQDRQFILSSKKLLLSDSGFYLCAWRKTSGSYYNEQFFGPGTRLTVL.

The rearrangement links TRBV9 to TRBJ2-7; no firm D call. Trimming cost V 0 bases and J 3 bases, with 10 bases left between them. Germline-derived CDR1 and CDR2 are SGDLS and YYNGEE. This CDR3 is 14 amino acids long. For the CDR3, the DNA is TGTGCCAGCAGCGTAGGGCCAGATAACTACGAGCAGTACGTC. Its protein product is CASSVGPDNYEQYV.

V gene TRBV15 combines with J gene TRBJ2-1; weak D call: TRBD2 (6 bases). CDR3 length equals 12 residues. V lost 4 bases to trimming and J lost 10 bases, with 11 bases between them. Germline CDR1 and CDR2: LNHNV and YYDKDF (reference sequence). CDR3 loop: CATSKEGHEQFF. The CDR3 DNA is TGTGCCACCAGCAAGGAGGGGCACGAGCAGTTCTTC.

The V and J genes are TRBV19 and TRBJ1-5; D not resolved. V was trimmed by 5 bases and J by 0 bases, leaving 14 bases between them. The CDR3 length is 16 residues. Germline V gene data show CDR1 as LNHDA and CDR2 as SQIVND (reference sequence). In DNA form, the CDR3 reads TGTGCCAGTAGTCCCCAGCCCCACAATAGCAATCAGCCCCAGCATTTT. Its translation is CASSPQPHNSNQPQHF.

The chain couples TRBV7-8 to TRBJ1-2; a weak D match, TRBD1 (5 bases). The CDR3 loop spans 14 amino acids. Trimming stripped 3 bases from V and 4 bases from J, with 12 bases between. Germline assignment: CDR1 SGHVS and CDR2 FQNEAQ. The CDR3 loop is CASSFGTAPYGYTF. In nucleotides, the CDR3 is TGTGCCAGCAGCTTTGGGACTGCCCCCTATGGCTACACCTTC.

CDR3 in DNA: TGCAGCGTTGAAGATGTGTTGTCGGGCAATGAGCAGTTCTTC. The encoded protein is CSVEDVLSGNEQFF. V usage is TRBV29-1 and J usage is TRBJ2-1, with unresolved D. Germline values: CDR1 SQVTM, CDR2 ANQGSEA. The ends were cut back, 0 bases at V and 6 bases at J, with 12 bases in the middle. This CDR3 has 14 residues.

V is TRBV6-1 and J is TRBJ2-1; 10 bases align to TRBD1. Per the germline V gene, CDR1 is MNHNS and CDR2 is SASEGT. After removal of 6 bases from V and 2 bases from J, the junction contained 4 bases not matched to a gene. This CDR3 contains 15 residues. The CDR3 nucleotides are TGTGCCAGCAGGACAGGGGGCCCGGCCTACAATGAGCAGTTCTTC. Translated: CASRTGGPAYNEQFF.

V and J are TRBV9 and TRBJ2-3; D gene unclear. The V gene lost 4 bases and the J gene lost 2 bases, with 14 bases spanning the gap. This CDR3 region has 15 residues. The germline gives CDR1 SGDLS, CDR2 YYNGEE. CDR3 in amino acids: CASSTTGGPTDTQYF. The CDR3 DNA follows: TGTGCCAGCAGCACCACGGGCGGTCCCACAGATACGCAGTATTTT.

The rearrangement uses TRBV6-5 and TRBJ2-6; D not certain. CDR3 size: 15 residues. V lost 5 bases and J lost 0, with 8 bases in between. Germline V lookup: CDR1 MNHEY, CDR2 SVGAGI. CDR3 coding DNA: TGTGCCAGCAGTACCGCCGGCTCTGGGGCCAACGTCCTGACTTTC. It encodes CASSTAGSGANVLTF.

V usage is TRBV14 and J usage is TRBJ1-2; possible D gene TRBD1, 5 bases. The germline V gene has CDR1 SGHDN and CDR2 FVKESK. This CDR3 is built from 13 residues. Trimming shortened V by 5 bases and J by 4 bases, and 11 bases separated the two germline ends. CDR3 nucleotide sequence: TGTGCCAGCAGCTTGGGGACCTTCTATGGCTACACCTTC. Translation gives CASSLGTFYGYTF.

The chain joins TRBV10-2 to TRBJ2-1; TRBD2 matches 7 bases. This CDR3 spans 16 amino acids. V trimming: 4 bases; J trimming: 0 bases; junction bases outside the gene matches: 6. Germline V gene data show CDR1 as WSHSY and CDR2 as SAAADI. The CDR3 coding sequence is TGCGCCAGCAGTGGTAGCGGGCCCAGCTCCTACAATGAGCAGTTCTTC. This translates into CASSGSGPSSYNEQFF.

This clone was seen more than once but under ten times. The chain couples TRBV29-1 to TRBJ2-1; maybe TRBD1 (6 bases). Germline V gives CDR1 SQVTM, CDR2 ANQGSEA. The CDR3 extends over 11 amino acids. The germline V and J ends were trimmed by 6 bases and 9 bases, with 12 bases remaining between them. CDR3 nucleotide sequence: TGCAGCGTCCGGGACACGCGTGAGCAGTTCTTC. Its protein product is CSVRDTREQFF.

The chain links TRBV10-1 to TRBJ2-1; D not certain. The CDR3 spans 18 residues. In germline, CDR1 is WNHNN, CDR2 SYGVQD (reference sequence). The V gene lost 0 bases and the J gene lost 0 bases, with 15 bases spanning the gap. The CDR3 spells CASSESVATLASYNEQFF. In nucleotides, the CDR3 is TGCGCCAGCAGTGAGTCGGTTGCTACCCTTGCCTCCTACAATGAGCAGTTCTTC.

The chain joins TRBV6-5 to TRBJ2-7; either TRBD1 or TRBD2 may supply D (5 bases each). V was shortened by 2 bases and J by 4 bases, with 18 bases between the two germline ends. CDR1 and CDR2 (germline): MNHEY, SVGAGI. The CDR3 loop spans 16 amino acids. CDR3 in DNA: TGTGCCAGCAGTTACGTCGGCGGGCGGACAACATACGAGCAGTACTTC. It translates to CASSYVGGRTTYEQYF.

V usage is TRBV6-1 and J usage is TRBJ2-1; 8 positions match TRBD1. V gave up 4 bases and J gave up 1 base; unmatched junction bases: 6. Germline lookup yields CDR1 MNHNS and CDR2 SASEGT. This CDR3 has 16 amino acids. CDR3 sequence (DNA): TGTGCCAGCAGTGCAAGGACAGGGACATCCTACAATGAGCAGTTCTTC. It specifies CASSARTGTSYNEQFF.

The genes are TRBV18 and TRBJ1-1; no firm D call. The germline CDR1 and CDR2 sequences are KGHSH and LQKENI. Between the trimmed V and J ends, which lost 1 base and 3 bases, there was a span of 12 bases. The CDR3 has 15 amino acids. The CDR3 sequence: CASSPRESMHTEAFF. Here the CDR3 DNA reads TGTGCCAGCTCACCACGGGAATCAATGCACACTGAAGCTTTCTTT. The full variable domain, in which reference TRBV18 and TRBJ1-1 provide the parts outside the CDR3, is NAGVMQNPRHLVRRRGQEARLRCSPMKGHSHVYWYRQLPEEGLKFMVYLQKENIIDESGMPKERFSAEFPKEGPSILRIQQVVRGDSAAYFCASSPRESMHTEAFFGQGTRLTVV.